Here is one TCR beta chain with its context. It has no known antigen specificity. Base qualities are not recorded, but no much larger clone differs from it by a single base. These data belong to a study of blood T cell repertoires in COVID-19 (dated by TCRdb to 2020 to 2022). With respect to the entire study: Samples covering the acute and convalescent phases of COVID-19 were provided by collaborators in the United States, Italy and Spain. The samples were drawn from the first 160 participants of the ongoing ImmuneRACE study and from more than 1,000 subjects provided by 6 global collaborators. Sample metadata almost always included a de-identified subject ID, COVID-19 status, age in years and sex. The material from the prospective study consisted of cDNA or gDNA derived from T cells, B-cell-depleted T cells, or PBMCs. Deeply sampled blood TCRbeta repertoires from subjects exposed to, actively infected with, or recovered from COVID-19 were included in the dataset. Where available, HLA class I and class II types were obtained from metadata supplied by the sample provider rather than from assay-based typing. A freely available public database, intended as a resource for researchers studying the immune response to SARS-CoV-2, is where the repertoires were released. General conclusions and limits of the study: The amount of clinical and demographic metadata varied by source and participant and was provided uncurated.

In the prospective study, participants were 18 to 89 years old, resided in about two dozen geographic areas of the United States, and were enrolled through a virtual design. In the prospective study, participants were assigned to cohorts based on the clinical history participants reported in a screening survey and a study questionnaire. Recovered participants in ImmuneRACE Cohort 3 were defined as having two consecutive negative NP/OP PCR tests, clearance from a healthcare professional, or resolution of symptoms. Mobile phlebotomists in the prospective study collected whole blood, serum and a nasopharyngeal or oropharyngeal swab from every participant. Additional blood draws and questionnaires over an approximately 2-month period could optionally be provided by prospective study participants. Blood samples from the prospective study were shipped frozen or at room temperature prior to DNA extraction.

CDR3 length: 16 amino acids, cysteine to phenylalanine. Left in the record is the CDR3 DNA by itself, 48 bases read in frame from the first base. Trimming leaves V shorter by 0 bases and J shorter by 5 bases, with the junction holding 9 bases beyond the gene matches. CDR1 and CDR2, looked up from the germline V gene (reference sequence), are SGHNT and YYREEE. The immunoSEQ Assay, a bias-controlled multiplex PCR, was used to amplify TCRbeta CDR3 regions from genomic DNA. For the original study's pipeline: The number of nucleated cells in each sample was estimated from the amplification of reference gene primers within the assay. Sequence reads were collapsed and filtered to measure the absolute abundance of every unique TCRbeta CDR3 rearrangement. For each sample, productive Simpson clonality was calculated as the square root of Simpson's diversity index across productive rearrangements. TCRdb limited this immuneACCESS table to in-frame rearrangements with V and J called. A share of clones is missing; checked studies link under half to unresolved V genes, and the rest is unexplained. D and trimming were read from the DNA, whereas the V and J calls and clone size are those reported in that table. For this sample the table gives 310,000 or so clones, of which about 91% were detected only once. The top ten clonotypes cover around a tenth of the sample.

Sequenced: PBMCs or T cells enriched from blood (not recorded which). The source is a woman in her 40s who had recovered from COVID-19. The chain was built from TRBV5-4 and TRBJ2-7; TRBD2 aligns with 9 central bases. CDR3 protein: CASSLGGFSGRNEQYF. In nucleotide form, the sequence is TGTGCCAGCAGCTTGGGCGGGTTTAGCGGGAGAAACGAGCAGTACTTC.